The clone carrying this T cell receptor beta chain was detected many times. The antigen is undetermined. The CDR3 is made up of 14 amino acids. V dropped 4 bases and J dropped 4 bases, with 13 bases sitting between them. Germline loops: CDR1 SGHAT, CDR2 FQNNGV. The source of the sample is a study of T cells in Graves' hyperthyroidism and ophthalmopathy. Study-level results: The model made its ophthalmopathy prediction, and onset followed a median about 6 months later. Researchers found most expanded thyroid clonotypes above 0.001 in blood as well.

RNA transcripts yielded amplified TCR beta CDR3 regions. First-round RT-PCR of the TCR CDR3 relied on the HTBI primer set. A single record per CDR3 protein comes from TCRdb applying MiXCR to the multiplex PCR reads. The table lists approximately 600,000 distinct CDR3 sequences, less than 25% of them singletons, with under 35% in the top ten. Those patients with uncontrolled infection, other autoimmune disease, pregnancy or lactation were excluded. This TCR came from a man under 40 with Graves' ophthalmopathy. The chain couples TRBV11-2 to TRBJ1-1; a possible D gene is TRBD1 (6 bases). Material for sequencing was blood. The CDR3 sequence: CASSSGNRATEAFF. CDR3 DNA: TGTGCCAGCAGCTCGGGTAACAGGGCCACTGAAGCTTTCTTT.